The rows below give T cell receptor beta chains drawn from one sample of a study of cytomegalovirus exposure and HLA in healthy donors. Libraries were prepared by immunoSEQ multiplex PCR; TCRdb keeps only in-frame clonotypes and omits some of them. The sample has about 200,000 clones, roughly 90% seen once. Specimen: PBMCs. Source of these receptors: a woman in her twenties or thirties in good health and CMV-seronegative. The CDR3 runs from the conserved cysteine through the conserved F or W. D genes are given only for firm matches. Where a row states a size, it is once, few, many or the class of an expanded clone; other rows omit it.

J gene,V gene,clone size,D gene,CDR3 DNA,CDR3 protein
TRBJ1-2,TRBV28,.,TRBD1,TGTGCCAGCAGTCCACAGGGGGTCCTCGATGGCTACACCTTC,CASSPQGVLDGYTF
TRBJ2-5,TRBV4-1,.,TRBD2,TGCGCCAGCAGCCAAGACGATGCCAGCGGGAGTGGGGAGACCCAGTACTTC,CASSQDDASGSGETQYF
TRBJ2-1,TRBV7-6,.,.,TGTGCCAGCAGCACAGCACAGGGCCCTGAGCAGTTCTTC,CASSTAQGPEQFF
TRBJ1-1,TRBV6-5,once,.,TGTGCCAGCAGTTACACAATGGGACACTTCCCCATCGCTTTCTTT,CASSYTMGHFPIAFF
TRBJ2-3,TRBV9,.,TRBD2,TGTGCCAGCAGTCCTCTTAGACTTAGCGGGCCAGATACGCAGTATTTT,CASSPLRLSGPDTQYF
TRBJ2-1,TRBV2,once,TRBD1,TGTGCCAGCACCCCGGACAGGGGCCATCTTAATGAGCAGTTCTTC,CASTPDRGHLNEQFF
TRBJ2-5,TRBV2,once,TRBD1,TGTGCCAGCAGTAGGGGAAGGACAGGGGAAGAGACCCAGTACTTC,CASSRGRTGEETQYF
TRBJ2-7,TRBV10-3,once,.,TGTGCCATCATGAACGGGGACGAGCAGTACTTC,CAIMNGDEQYF
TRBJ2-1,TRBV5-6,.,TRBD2,TGTGCCAGCACCTCCGTTAGCGGGAGAGGTGAGCAGTTCTTC,CASTSVSGRGEQFF
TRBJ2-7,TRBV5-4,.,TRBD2,TGTGCCAGCAGTTCGACTAGCGGGAGCTACGAGCAGTACTTC,CASSSTSGSYEQYF
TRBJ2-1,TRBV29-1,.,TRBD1,TGCAGCGGGGGGGACAGGGTGAGCAATGAGCAGTTCTTC,CSGGDRVSNEQFF
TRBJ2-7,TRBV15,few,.,TGTGCCACCAGCCAGGGACTGGCCTACGAGCAGTACTTC,CATSQGLAYEQYF
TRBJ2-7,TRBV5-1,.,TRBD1,TGCGCCAGCAGCCCCGGGACAGGGGGCTCCGAGCAGTACTTC,CASSPGTGGSEQYF
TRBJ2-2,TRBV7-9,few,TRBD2,TGTGCCAGCAGCCATAAACCGGGACTAGCGGACACCGGGGAGCTGTTTTTT,CASSHKPGLADTGELFF
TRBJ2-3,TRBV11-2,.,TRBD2,TGTGCCAGCAGCGCTAGCGGGAGTATGGGAGATACGCAGTATTTT,CASSASGSMGDTQYF
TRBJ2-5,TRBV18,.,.,TGTGCCAGCTCACGCAACCTAGTACAAGAGACCCAGTACTTC,CASSRNLVQETQYF
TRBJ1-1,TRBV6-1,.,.,TGTGCCAGCAGTGAAGTGGGAGCCAACACTGAAGCTTTCTTT,CASSEVGANTEAFF
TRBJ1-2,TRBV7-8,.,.,TGTGCCAGCGGGGCAGGAGCTAACTATGGCTACACCTTC,CASGAGANYGYTF
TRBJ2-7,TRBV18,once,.,TGTGCCAGCTCACCACCGGGCAGGGTTTACGAGCAGTACTTC,CASSPPGRVYEQYF
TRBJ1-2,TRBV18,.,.,TGTGCCAGCTCAACTGAGAACTATGGCTACACCTTC,CASSTENYGYTF
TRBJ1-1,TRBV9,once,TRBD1,TGTGCCAGCAGCGGCCGGGACAGGGGTACTGAAGCTTTCTTT,CASSGRDRGTEAFF
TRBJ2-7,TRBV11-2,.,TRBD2,TGTGCCAGCAGCTCTAGCGGGGCCAACGTCTACGAGCAGTACTTC,CASSSSGANVYEQYF
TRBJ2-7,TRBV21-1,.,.,TGTGCCAGCAGCACGGGACATAGGCCCTACGAGCAGTACTTC,CASSTGHRPYEQYF
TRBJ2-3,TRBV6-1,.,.,TGTGCCAGCGGGGAGACAAGCACAGATACGCAGTATTTT,CASGETSTDTQYF
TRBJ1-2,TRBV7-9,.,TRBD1,TGTGCCAGCAGCCCGGGACAGGGAAACTATGGCTACACCTTC,CASSPGQGNYGYTF